Below, 5 T cell receptor beta chains from the same sample are listed, as sequenced in a study of T cell responses to AZD1222 COVID-19 vaccine. TCRdb's table, derived via immunoSEQ multiplex PCR, lists solely in-frame clones and lacks some. The repertoire has 150,000 to 200,000 clones, 85% to 95% of them found once; the top ten carry under 6%. The sample in question was peripheral blood, obtained 28 days after the second AZD1222 dose. The receptors were sampled from an adult who received the AZD1222 COVID-19 vaccine.

The J gene is TRBJ2-1, the V gene TRBV7-2, with TRBD1 matching 8 bases. Germline CDR1 and CDR2: SGHTA and FQGNSA. The V and J ends lost 2 bases and 4 bases, in that order; junction bases with no gene match: 4. This CDR3 region has 15 residues. CDR3 amino acids: CASSLPWTGYNEQFF. The CDR3 DNA reads TGTGCCAGCAGCTTACCCTGGACAGGGTACAATGAGCAGTTCTTC.

In its sample, this clone was seen a few times. V gene TRBV29-1 combines with J gene TRBJ2-5; maybe TRBD2 (6 bases). CDR1 and CDR2 from the germline V gene are SQVTM and ANQGSEA. Trimming shortened V by 7 bases and J by 2 bases, and 11 bases separated the two germline ends. The CDR3 spans 12 residues. This CDR3 reads CSGRRAQETQYF. The CDR3 nucleotides read TGCAGCGGCCGGAGGGCTCAAGAGACCCAGTACTTC.

This sequence joins TRBV2 and TRBJ1-2; the D is unclear. This CDR3 is built from 15 residues. Trimming took 4 bases from V and 2 from J, leaving 14 bases between them. CDR1 is SNHLY and CDR2 is FYNNEI in the germline V gene. The CDR3 is CASSAFFAANYGYTF. The CDR3 nucleotides read TGTGCCAGCAGTGCCTTTTTTGCAGCAAACTATGGCTACACCTTC.

This rearrangement joins TRBV5-1 to TRBJ2-5; 7 positions match TRBD1. Per the germline V gene, CDR1 is SGHRS and CDR2 is YFSETQ. CDR3 length: 15 amino acids. Trimming removed 6 bases from V and 4 bases from J; junction bases left unmatched: 12. For the CDR3, the DNA is TGCGCCAGCAACGGCCTGTCGACAGGGACAGAGACCCAGTACTTC. It specifies CASNGLSTGTETQYF.

V and J are TRBV19 and TRBJ2-5; TRBD1 matches at 9 bases. Germline-derived CDR1 and CDR2 are LNHDA and SQIVND (reference sequence). The trim removed 8 bases at V and 0 bases at J, leaving 10 bases unmatched. The CDR3 totals 16 residues. CDR3 nucleotides: TGTGCCAGTTCCGCCGGGACAGGGACTAACCAAGAGACCCAGTACTTC. Its translation is CASSAGTGTNQETQYF.